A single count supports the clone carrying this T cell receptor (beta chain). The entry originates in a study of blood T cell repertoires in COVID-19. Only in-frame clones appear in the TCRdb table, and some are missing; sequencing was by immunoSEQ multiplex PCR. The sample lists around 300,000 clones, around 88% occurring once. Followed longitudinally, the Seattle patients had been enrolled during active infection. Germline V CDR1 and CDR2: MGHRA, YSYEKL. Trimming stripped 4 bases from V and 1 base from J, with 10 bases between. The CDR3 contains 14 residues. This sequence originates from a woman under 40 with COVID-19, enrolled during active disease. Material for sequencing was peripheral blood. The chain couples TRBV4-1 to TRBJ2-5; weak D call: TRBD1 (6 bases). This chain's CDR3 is CASSRNRVQETQYF. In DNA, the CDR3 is TGCGCCAGCAGCCGGAACAGGGTCCAAGAGACCCAGTACTTC.